The 14 T cell receptor beta chains presented below share a single source sample, sequenced in a study of HIV-infected patients and healthy controls. Each CDR3 protein gets one entry after TCRdb re-called the 5' RACE reads with MiXCR. The sample holds approximately 67,000 distinct CDR3 sequences, around 17% seen once. Sequencing input: CD4+ T cells from blood. Receptors originate from a human donor in good health.

This chain links TRBV7-9 with TRBJ1-6; the D gene is possibly TRBD1 (6 bases). The CDR3 has 16 residues. Germline V gene lookup returns CDR1 SEHNR and CDR2 FQNEAQ (reference sequence). The germline V and J ends were trimmed by 6 bases and 5 bases, with 17 bases remaining between them. The chain's CDR3 is CASSSTGRTNNSPLHF. In DNA, the CDR3 is TGTGCCAGCAGTTCGACAGGTCGGACAAATAATTCACCCCTCCACTTT. The entire variable domain, with the rest obtained from reference TRBV7-9 and TRBJ1-6, is as follows: DTGVSQNPRHKITKRGQNVTFRCDPISEHNRLYWYRQTLGQGPEFLTYFQNEAQLEKSRLLSDRFSAERPKGSFSTLEIQRTEQGDSAMYLCASSSTGRTNNSPLHFGNGTRLTVT.

This chain joins TRBV20-1 and TRBJ1-3; TRBD1 aligns across 9 bases. Germline-derived CDR1 and CDR2 are DFQATT and SNEGSKA (reference sequence). The CDR3 runs to 14 residues. V was pared by 5 bases and J by 2 bases, with 4 bases of the junction left unmatched. In DNA form, the CDR3 reads TGCAGTGCTGGCGGGACAGGGACTGGAAACACCATATATTTT. As protein: CSAGGTGTGNTIYF.

The chain recombines TRBV7-2 with TRBJ2-7; no reliable D call. Germline CDR1 is SGHTA and CDR2 is FQGNSA. V lost 2 bases to trimming and J lost 5 bases, with 7 bases between them. The CDR3 loop spans 12 amino acids. CDR3 protein: CASSLIYHEQYF. CDR3 in DNA: TGTGCCAGCAGCTTAATTTACCACGAGCAGTACTTC.

The table lists this clonotype with many counts. This chain connects TRBV18 to TRBJ1-4, with 9 bases that match TRBD1. After removal of 0 bases from V and 6 bases from J, the junction contained 8 bases not matched to a gene. This CDR3 has 17 residues. Germline CDR1 and CDR2: KGHSH and LQKENI. This chain's CDR3 is CASSPPSTGGADEKLFF. Written as DNA, the CDR3 is TGTGCCAGCTCACCACCCAGCACAGGGGGCGCCGATGAAAAACTGTTTTTT.

The chain couples TRBV29-1 to TRBJ1-2; the D is unclear. The V gene lost 7 bases and the J gene lost 0 bases, with 12 bases spanning the gap. The CDR3 extends over 13 amino acids. From germline, CDR1 is SQVTM and CDR2 ANQGSEA. CDR3: CSAGGTPNYGYTF. In nucleotides, the CDR3 is TGCAGCGCAGGCGGTACACCTAACTATGGCTACACCTTC.

This chain joins TRBV30 and TRBJ2-1; D remains ambiguous. Between the trimmed V and J ends, which lost 0 bases and 7 bases, there was a span of 13 bases. There are 14 residues in the CDR3. Germline V gives CDR1 GTSNPN, CDR2 SVGIG (reference sequence). The CDR3 DNA sequence: TGTGCCTGGAGTGTCTCATTGGCCAAAAATGAGCAGTTCTTC. Amino acids: CAWSVSLAKNEQFF.

The table lists this clonotype with many counts. The chain uses TRBV11-2 and TRBJ2-7, with D tentatively TRBD1 (7 bases). Trimming cost V 5 bases and J 8 bases, with 13 bases left between them. The CDR3 is 12 amino acids. Germline V gives CDR1 SGHAT, CDR2 FQNNGV. The CDR3 reads CASSRGTAKQYF. DNA for the CDR3: TGTGCCAGCAGCCGCGGGACAGCAAAGCAGTACTTC.

At least ten counts were recorded for this clonotype. V gene TRBV12-3 or TRBV12-4 combines with J gene TRBJ2-1; no clear D gene. V shed 7 bases and J shed 5 bases, with 21 bases lying between them. This CDR3 is built from 16 residues. The DNA of the CDR3 is TGTGCCAGCAACTTGGCTCGCGGACGGTTCAACAATGAGCAGTTCTTC. Residues: CASNLARGRFNNEQFF.

CDR3 protein: CASSSRGGDNSPLHF. CDR3 sequence (DNA): TGTGCCAGTAGTAGTAGGGGCGGAGATAATTCACCCCTCCACTTT. This sequence joins TRBV19 and TRBJ1-6; D is possibly TRBD1 (5 bases). The CDR3 is 15 residues long. Trimming pared 4 bases from V and 5 bases from J, leaving 12 bases between. The germline V gene has CDR1 LNHDA and CDR2 SQIVND (reference sequence).

This clonotype was counted many times. V usage is TRBV11-1 and J usage is TRBJ2-3; D ambiguous. The CDR3 runs to 13 residues. Germline CDR1 is SGHAT and CDR2 is FQDESV (reference sequence). Trimming cost V 5 bases and J 6 bases, with 12 bases left between them. The CDR3 sequence is CASSPPTWDTQYF. The CDR3 coding sequence is TGTGCCAGCAGCCCGCCTACGTGGGATACGCAGTATTTT.

This clonotype occurred many times. The rearrangement links TRBV12-3 or TRBV12-4 to TRBJ1-1, with 8 positions matching TRBD1. This CDR3 is built from 15 residues. Unmatched junction bases numbered 9, after V lost 6 bases and J lost 3 bases. This chain's CDR3 is CASSLGTGGHTEAFF. CDR3 sequence (DNA): TGTGCCAGCAGCCTCGGAACAGGGGGTCACACTGAAGCTTTCTTT.

This clonotype has at least ten counts. The CDR3 DNA is TGTGCCAGCAGCCGGGACAGGGGGGGCAATCAGCCCCAGCATTTT. Protein product: CASSRDRGGNQPQHF. This chain links TRBV6-5 with TRBJ1-5; 11 nucleotides align to TRBD1. The CDR3 consists of 15 residues. With V trimmed by 6 bases and J by 2 bases, 3 bases remained unmatched. CDR1 and CDR2 from the germline V gene are MNHEY and SVGAGI.

On this clonotype itself: A much larger clone sits a single nucleotide away, making a read error possible. V is TRBV5-5 and J is TRBJ2-1, with a tentative D call TRBD1 (5 bases). The CDR3 has 16 residues. V lost 0 bases, J lost 3 bases, and 13 bases lay in between. Germline assignment: CDR1 SGHKS and CDR2 YYEKEE (reference sequence). CDR3: CASSLEIAQGYNEQFF. CDR3 bases: TGTGCCAGCAGCTTGGAGATCGCGCAGGGCTACAATGAGCAGTTCTTC.

This clonotype has more than one count but fewer than ten. The chain uses TRBV6-6 and TRBJ2-1; TRBD1 is a possible D gene (6 bases). The CDR3 totals 15 residues. Per germline, CDR1 MNHNY and CDR2 SVGAGI (reference sequence). V shed 2 bases and J shed 6 bases, with 14 bases lying between them. CDR3 bases: TGTGCCAGCAGTTACGAGCCCAGGGGTACCAATGAGCAGTTCTTC. The encoded protein is CASSYEPRGTNEQFF.